This paragraph reports one TCR beta chain. Its antigen is as yet unknown. A read error may produce the germline difference seen at one junction end. This CDR3 contains 13 residues. Germline CDR1 is SGHRS and CDR2 is YFSETQ. This entry comes from a study of T cell responses to AZD1222 COVID-19 vaccine. Study observations and caveats: Clonal diversity was possibly underestimated, and the donors were mostly white British, with more females. Seropositive AZD1222 recipients at baseline numbered only five or six.

Method: immunoSEQ multiplex PCR; TCRdb's copy keeps in-frame clones and lacks some. Of 30,000 to 35,000 clones detected, approximately 90% appear once; the ten largest clones hold about 48%. This chain connects TRBV5-1 to TRBJ2-5; D may correspond to TRBD1 or TRBD2 (5 bases each). This sequence originates from an adult in good health. Specimen: peripheral blood, collected on day 0 of AZD1222 vaccination. CDR3 nucleotide sequence: TGCGCCAGCACCTTGGGGGACGTAGAGACCCAGTACTTC. Protein sequence: CASTLGDVETQYF.